Sequencing of this T cell receptor (beta chain) was carried out in a study of a mutant IDH1 vaccine in newly diagnosed glioma. Study in general: Vaccination was launched 4-6 weeks after radiotherapy alone, or with temozolomide cycles.

Time point denoted: week 23, last vaccination. With topical imiquimod, each dose of the vaccine consisted of 300 ug of mutant IDH1 20-mer peptide. On this clone itself: Its antigen is currently unknown.

Germline CDR1 and CDR2: ENHRY and SYGVKD. Trimming took 3 bases from V and 6 from J, leaving 11 bases between them. CDR3 length: 13 amino acids. Assay used: immunoSEQ multiplex PCR; TCRdb lists only in-frame clones, some missing. Of about 55,000 clones listed, 75% to 85% were seen once; the top ten hold 6.2%. This TCR was recovered from a man aged 40-55 years with glioma. This specimen consisted of PBMCs, obtained from a glioma patient whose treatment included an IDH1 peptide vaccine. The chain carries TRBV10-3 and TRBJ1-2; D is undetermined. CDR3: CAISDLTSDGYTF. CDR3 DNA: TGTGCCATCAGTGACCTTACCTCAGATGGCTACACCTTC.